The T cell receptor (beta chain) under discussion was sequenced for a study of shared clonotypes between healthy human individuals. Study at large: CD4 naive cells filled three plates per donor, CD4 memory three, CD8 naive two and CD8 memory one.

With regard to this clone: The sample holds other DNA sequences that translate to the same CDR3.

Profiling relied on immunoSEQ multiplex PCR, and the TCRdb table lists in-frame clones only, not all of them. The sample has 1,500,000 or so clones; 97% to 99% are singletons. The germline gives CDR1 GTSNPN, CDR2 SVGIG (reference sequence). The CDR3 has 12 amino acids. V lost 3 bases, J lost 4 bases, and 0 bases stayed unmatched. The source material was naive CD4+ T cells sorted from blood. Documented subset: CD45RA+ positively selected. V gene TRBV30 combines with J gene TRBJ1-2; TRBD1 agrees at 9 bases. This sequence was found in a man aged 25 to 40 in good health. Written as DNA, the CDR3 is TGTGCCTGGAGGACAGGGGGCTATGGCTACACCTTC. Protein product: CAWRTGGYGYTF.